One and the same sample provided the 19 T cell receptor beta chains below, sequenced in a study of blood T cell repertoires in COVID-19. Using immunoSEQ multiplex PCR, the repertoire was profiled, and TCRdb retains in-frame clones only, with some absent. Among 160,000 or so clones listed, 84% were seen once. Sequences were obtained from peripheral blood. These receptors were collected from a woman aged 45-65 years with acute or convalescent COVID-19.

The gene calls are TRBV7-2 and TRBJ2-5; possibly TRBD1 for D (6 bases). CDR1 and CDR2 from the germline V gene are SGHTA and FQGNSA. Trimming took 1 base from V and 5 from J, leaving 11 bases between them. The CDR3 is made up of 14 amino acids. CDR3 in amino acids: CASSLVGGAETQYF. The CDR3 DNA follows: TGTGCCAGCAGCTTAGTTGGGGGCGCCGAGACCCAGTACTTC.

The genes are TRBV2 and TRBJ1-5, with D hard to call. V lost 4 bases and J lost 1, with 11 bases in between. CDR1 and CDR2 (germline): SNHLY, FYNNEI. This CDR3 contains 15 residues. The CDR3 nucleotides are TGTGCCAGCAGTGCCCGGGTCCGCAGCAATCAGCCCCAGCATTTT. Its protein product is CASSARVRSNQPQHF.

The rearrangement joins TRBV18 to TRBJ1-5; D uncertain. V was cut by 1 base and J by 7 bases, with 17 bases left in between. The CDR3 runs 16 residues. CDR1 is KGHSH, CDR2 LQKENI, per germline. In DNA form, the CDR3 reads TGTGCCAGCTCACCACAGCCGAACTCCCTCTGGCAGCCCCAGCATTTT. Translating it yields CASSPQPNSLWQPQHF.

This sequence joins TRBV7-6 and TRBJ2-7, with 9 positions matching TRBD2. V was clipped by 0 bases and J by 2 bases; unmatched bases: 5. Germline V gene data show CDR1 as SGHVS and CDR2 as FNYEAQ. The CDR3 spans 16 residues. The CDR3 sequence is CASSLASLAGPYEQYF. The DNA for the CDR3 is TGTGCCAGCAGCTTAGCTTCACTAGCGGGCCCCTACGAGCAGTACTTC.

The V and J genes are TRBV27 and TRBJ2-7; the match to TRBD2 covers 8 bases. Trimming cost V 4 bases and J 6 bases; bases outside gene matches: 11. The germline V gene encodes CDR1 MNHEY and CDR2 SMNVEV (reference sequence). This CDR3 spans 15 amino acids. The CDR3 region is CASSSAQAGESEQYF. Here the CDR3 DNA reads TGTGCCAGCAGTTCCGCCCAAGCGGGAGAAAGCGAGCAGTACTTC.

The chain joins TRBV9 to TRBJ1-6, with 7 bases that match TRBD1. CDR1 is SGDLS, CDR2 YYNGEE, per germline. Trimming at V came to 5 bases and at J to 4 bases, leaving 0 bases not matched to a gene. The CDR3 extends over 13 amino acids. The CDR3 loop is CASRGQYNSPLHF. As DNA, the CDR3 is TGTGCCAGCAGGGGACAGTATAATTCACCCCTCCACTTT. Drawing the rest from reference TRBV9 and TRBJ1-6, the complete variable domain is DSGVTQTPKHLITATGQRVTLRCSPRSGDLSVYWYQQSLDQGLQFLIQYYNGEERAKGNILERFSAQQFPDLHSELNLSSLELGDSALYFCASRGQYNSPLHFGNGTRLTVT.

The V gene is TRBV28, the J gene TRBJ2-1, with TRBD2 matching 7 bases. Losses at the gene ends were 4 bases for V and 4 bases for J; bases not matched to a gene: 10. CDR3 length: 16 amino acids. The germline gives CDR1 MDHEN, CDR2 SYDVKM. CDR3 DNA sequence: TGTGCCAGCAGTTCCCTTTCTAGCGGAGCTTACAATGAGCAGTTCTTC. Amino acid sequence: CASSSLSSGAYNEQFF.

The chain combines TRBV6-2 or TRBV6-3 with TRBJ2-7, with D unresolved. CDR1 is MNHEY and CDR2 is SVGEGT in the germline V gene. This CDR3 has 11 amino acids. V lost 2 bases to trimming and J lost 3 bases, with 2 bases between them. For the CDR3, the DNA is TGTGCCAGCAGTTACCGCTACGAGCAGTACTTC. As protein: CASSYRYEQYF.

This chain connects TRBV6-5 to TRBJ2-3; 8 positions match TRBD2. The V gene end was trimmed by 10 bases and the J gene end by 5 bases; junction bases not matched to a gene: 11. Germline lookup yields CDR1 MNHEY and CDR2 SVGAGI. The CDR3 consists of 14 residues. The chain's CDR3 is CATSSAGGVDTQYF. CDR3 nucleotide sequence: TGTGCCACCTCTTCGGCGGGGGGTGTAGATACGCAGTATTTT.

V gene TRBV3-1 (or the pseudogene TRBV3-2) combines with J gene TRBJ2-1; perhaps TRBD2 as D (5 bases). V was shortened by 4 bases and J by 7 bases, with 11 bases between the two germline ends. The CDR3 loop spans 13 amino acids. Germline CDR1 is LGHDT and CDR2 is YNNKEL (reference sequence). CDR3 sequence: CASSLSLVNEQFF. As DNA, the CDR3 is TGTGCCAGCAGCCTATCACTAGTGAATGAGCAGTTCTTC.

The sample holds one count of this clone. The chain recombines TRBV6-2 or TRBV6-3 with TRBJ1-1; D is perhaps TRBD1 (6 bases). The CDR3 is 15 residues long. Germline values: CDR1 MNHEY, CDR2 SVGEGT. The V and J ends lost 2 bases and 4 bases respectively, with 14 bases between them. CDR3 in amino acids: CASSYVPGAGTEAFF. CDR3 sequence (DNA): TGTGCCAGCAGTTACGTTCCAGGGGCGGGCACTGAAGCTTTCTTT.

This clone has only a few counts. The chain couples TRBV7-3 to TRBJ2-7; 15 bases are a match to TRBD2. CDR3 length: 16 residues. Germline V CDR1 and CDR2: SGHTA, FQGTGA. V gave up 0 bases and J gave up 11 bases; unmatched junction bases: 8. The CDR3 is CASSLTPGLAGGRKYF. The CDR3 DNA follows: TGTGCCAGCAGCTTAACGCCGGGACTAGCGGGAGGAAGGAAGTACTTC.

This clone showed up just a few times. Other DNA sequences of this sample code for an identical CDR3. The rearrangement joins TRBV4-3 to TRBJ1-1, with D hard to call. Trimming left V 0 bases short and J 3 bases short, with 11 bases between. The CDR3 consists of 15 residues. In germline, CDR1 is LGHNA, CDR2 YSLEER. The DNA for the CDR3 is TGCGCCAGCAGCCAAGATTGGCGGGGTGACACTGAAGCTTTCTTT. Translation gives CASSQDWRGDTEAFF.

The V gene is TRBV4-1, the J gene TRBJ2-3; 10 bases are a match to TRBD2. V shed 3 bases and J 4 bases; nucleotides not matched to a gene: 4. This CDR3 has 15 amino acids. CDR1 and CDR2 from the germline V gene are MGHRA and YSYEKL. In nucleotides, the CDR3 is TGCGCCAGCAGCCAGACACTAGCGGGGTCAGATACGCAGTATTTT. Translated: CASSQTLAGSDTQYF.

The gene calls are TRBV5-1 and TRBJ1-3; D gene ambiguous. This CDR3 spans 16 amino acids. Germline V lookup: CDR1 SGHRS, CDR2 YFSETQ. Trimming cost V 1 base and J 2 bases, with 13 bases left between them. DNA for the CDR3: TGCGCCAGCAGCTTGTCCATCAGGTCTCCTGGAAACACCATATATTTT. Its protein product is CASSLSIRSPGNTIYF.

The chain joins TRBV12-5 to TRBJ2-7, with 7 bases identical to TRBD1. V shed 3 bases, J shed 4 bases, and the junction held 9 bases outside the gene matches. Germline CDR1 is LGHNT and CDR2 is FRNRAP. The CDR3 has 15 residues. The CDR3 region is CASGLPTGTVYEQYF. The CDR3 DNA reads as TGTGCTAGTGGTTTACCAACCGGGACAGTGTACGAGCAGTACTTC.

Concerning this clone itself: A much larger clone differs by one base, so this may be a read error. The sample carries other DNA sequences with the same CDR3. This chain connects TRBV19 to TRBJ1-1; no clear D. The CDR3 is 13 residues long. CDR1 is LNHDA, CDR2 SQIVND, per germline (reference sequence). CDR3 region: CASSVQRNTEAFF. The CDR3 DNA reads TGTGCCAGTAGTGTCCAGCGGAACACTGAGGCTTTCTTT. The whole variable domain, remainder taken from reference TRBV19 and TRBJ1-1, is DGGITQSPKYLFRKEGQNVTLSCEQNLNHDAMYWYRQDPGQGLRLIYYSQIVNDFQKGDIAEGYSVSREKKESFPLTVTSAQKNPTAFYLCASSVQRNTEAFFGQGTRLTVV.

In this sample, this clone turned up once. This chain joins TRBV28 and TRBJ1-6; D not resolved. CDR3 size: 15 residues. Germline CDR1 is MDHEN and CDR2 is SYDVKM. The V and J ends lost 5 bases and 8 bases respectively, with 16 bases between them. CDR3 nucleotide sequence: TGTGCCAGCAGTGGTCAACGAGGGCTAGATTCACCCCTCCACTTT. Amino acid sequence: CASSGQRGLDSPLHF.

This clone was detected a few times. The V and J genes are TRBV6-5 and TRBJ1-6; tentatively, D is TRBD1 (5 bases). The CDR3 runs 12 residues. Germline loops: CDR1 MNHEY, CDR2 SVGAGI. The ends were cut back, 11 bases at V and 11 bases at J, with 16 bases in the middle. This CDR3 is CAGQTQSAPLHF. As DNA, the CDR3 is TGTGCCGGACAAACCCAATCCGCACCCCTCCACTTT.